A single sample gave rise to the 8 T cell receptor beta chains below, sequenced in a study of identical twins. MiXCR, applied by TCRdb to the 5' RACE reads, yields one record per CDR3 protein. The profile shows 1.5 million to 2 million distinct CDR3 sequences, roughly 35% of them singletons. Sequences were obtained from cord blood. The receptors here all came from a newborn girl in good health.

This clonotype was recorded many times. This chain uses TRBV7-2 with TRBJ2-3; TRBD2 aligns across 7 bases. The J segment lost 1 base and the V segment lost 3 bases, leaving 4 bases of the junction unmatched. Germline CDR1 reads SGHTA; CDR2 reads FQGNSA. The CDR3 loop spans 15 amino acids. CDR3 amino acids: CASSFWLAGTDTQYF. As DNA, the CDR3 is TGTGCCAGCAGCTTTTGGCTAGCGGGCACAGATACGCAGTATTTT.

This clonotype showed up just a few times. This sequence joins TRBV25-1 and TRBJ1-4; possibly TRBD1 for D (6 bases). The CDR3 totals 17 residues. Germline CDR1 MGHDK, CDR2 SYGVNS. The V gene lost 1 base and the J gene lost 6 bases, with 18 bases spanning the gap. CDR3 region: CASSEWGRGSLDEKLFF. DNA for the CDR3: TGTGCCAGCAGTGAATGGGGCAGGGGTTCCCTCGATGAAAAACTGTTTTTT.

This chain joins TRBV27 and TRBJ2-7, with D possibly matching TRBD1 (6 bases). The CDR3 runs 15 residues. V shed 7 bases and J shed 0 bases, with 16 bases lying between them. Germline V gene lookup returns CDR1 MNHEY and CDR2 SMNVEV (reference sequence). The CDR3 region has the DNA TGTGCCAGCACCTCCATGGGGGCAGGCTCCTACGAGCAGTACTTC. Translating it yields CASTSMGAGSYEQYF.

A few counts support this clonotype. Here the CDR3 reads CASSVDRDSYGYTF. The CDR3 coding sequence is TGTGCCAGCAGCGTTGACAGGGATAGCTATGGCTACACCTTC. J is TRBJ1-2 and V is TRBV7-2; 7 nucleotides match TRBD1. Germline CDR1 reads SGHTA; CDR2 reads FQGNSA. This CDR3 is 14 amino acids long. J gave up 4 bases and V 5 bases, and 7 bases lay outside the gene matches.

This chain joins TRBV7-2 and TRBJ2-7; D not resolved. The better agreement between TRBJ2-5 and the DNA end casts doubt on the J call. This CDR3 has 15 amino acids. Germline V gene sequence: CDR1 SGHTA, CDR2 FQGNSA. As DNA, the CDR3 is TGTGCCAGCAGCTTACGTGGGCGGATCGGCGAGACCCAGTACTTC. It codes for CASSLRGRIGETQYF.

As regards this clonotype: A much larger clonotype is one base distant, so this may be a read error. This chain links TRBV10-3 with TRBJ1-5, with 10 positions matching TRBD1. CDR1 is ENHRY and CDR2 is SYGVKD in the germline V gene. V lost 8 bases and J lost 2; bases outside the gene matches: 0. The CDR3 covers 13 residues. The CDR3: CAIGTGGNQPQHF. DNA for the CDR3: TGTGCCATCGGGACAGGGGGCAATCAGCCCCAGCATTTT.

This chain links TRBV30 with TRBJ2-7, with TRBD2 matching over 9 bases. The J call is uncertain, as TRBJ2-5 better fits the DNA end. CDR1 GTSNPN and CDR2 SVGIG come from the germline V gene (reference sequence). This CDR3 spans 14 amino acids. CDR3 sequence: CAWSVTSGQETQYF. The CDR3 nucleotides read TGTGCCTGGAGTGTGACTAGCGGCCAAGAGACCCAGTACTTC.

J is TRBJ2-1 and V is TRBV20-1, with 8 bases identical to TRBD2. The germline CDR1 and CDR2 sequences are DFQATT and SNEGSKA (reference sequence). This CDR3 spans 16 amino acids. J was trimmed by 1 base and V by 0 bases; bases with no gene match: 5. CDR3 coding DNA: TGCAGTGCTAGAGATTTTAGCGGGGAATCCTACAATGAGCAGTTCTTC. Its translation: CSARDFSGESYNEQFF.